This T cell receptor (beta chain) was retrieved from a study of shared clonotypes between healthy human individuals. Study-wide context: Plates per donor: three CD4 naive, three CD4 memory, two CD8 naive, one CD8 memory.

This clone showed up just a few times. Its antigen remains unidentified. Germline values: CDR1 MNHNY, CDR2 SVGAGI (reference sequence). Trimming took 5 bases from V and 6 from J; bases not matched to a gene: 7. This CDR3 region has 14 residues. Study-wide points: Clonotype sharing among donors was expected to depend on sequencing depth.

Clones were read by immunoSEQ multiplex PCR, and TCRdb kept only the in-frame ones, dropping some. This sample has around 2.1 million clones; roughly 95% occur once, and the top ten carry roughly 0.13%. The rearrangement joins TRBV6-6 to TRBJ1-1; 9 bases agree with TRBD1. Sequences were obtained from naive CD4+ T cells sorted from blood. As for subset: CD45RA+ positively selected. This receptor was obtained from a man younger than 35 in good health. The CDR3 DNA sequence: TGTGCCAGCAGTGCGGGACAGGGTTGGCCTGAAGCTTTCTTT. Its translation: CASSAGQGWPEAFF.